The TCR beta chain described here comes from a study of CD8 T cells in ankylosing spondylitis. Trimming removed 4 bases at V and 4 bases at J, with 17 bases between. Germline CDR1 SGHTA, CDR2 FQGNSA. The CDR3 runs to 16 residues. Each CDR3 protein gets one entry after TCRdb re-called the 5' RACE reads with MiXCR. The table includes about 230,000 distinct CDR3 sequences, around 8% detected once. This clonotype came up a few times. The TCR originated in a female donor with ankylosing spondylitis or in good health (not recorded which). The sequenced material came from blood, either unsorted or a sorted T cell fraction (not recorded which). V is TRBV7-2 and J is TRBJ2-1; possibly TRBD1 or TRBD2 for D (5 bases each). Here the CDR3 reads CASSSPRGPSYNEQFF. As DNA, the CDR3 is TGTGCCAGCAGCTCACCTCGGGGACCATCGTACAATGAGCAGTTCTTC. Combining the CDR3 with reference TRBV7-2 and TRBJ2-1 gives the whole variable domain GAGVSQSPSNKVTEKGKDVELRCDPISGHTALYWYRQSLGQGLEFLIYFQGNSAPDKSGLPSDRFSAERTGGSVSTLTIQRTQQEDSAVYLCASSSPRGPSYNEQFFGPGTRLTVL.